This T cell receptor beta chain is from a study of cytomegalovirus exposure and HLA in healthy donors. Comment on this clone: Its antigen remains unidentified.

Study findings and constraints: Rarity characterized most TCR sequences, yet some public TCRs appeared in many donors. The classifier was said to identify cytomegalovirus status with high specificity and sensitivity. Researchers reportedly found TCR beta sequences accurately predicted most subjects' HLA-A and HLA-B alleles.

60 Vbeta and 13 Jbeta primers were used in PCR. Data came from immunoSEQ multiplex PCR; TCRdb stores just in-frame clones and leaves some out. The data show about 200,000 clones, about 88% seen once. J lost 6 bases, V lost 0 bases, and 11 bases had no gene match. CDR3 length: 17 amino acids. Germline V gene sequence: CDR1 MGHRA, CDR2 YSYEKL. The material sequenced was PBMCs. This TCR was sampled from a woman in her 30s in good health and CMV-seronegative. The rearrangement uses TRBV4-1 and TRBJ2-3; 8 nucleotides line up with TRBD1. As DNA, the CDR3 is TGCGCCAGCAGCCAAGATCGAGGACAGGGTTTCGCGGATACGCAGTATTTT. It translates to CASSQDRGQGFADTQYF.